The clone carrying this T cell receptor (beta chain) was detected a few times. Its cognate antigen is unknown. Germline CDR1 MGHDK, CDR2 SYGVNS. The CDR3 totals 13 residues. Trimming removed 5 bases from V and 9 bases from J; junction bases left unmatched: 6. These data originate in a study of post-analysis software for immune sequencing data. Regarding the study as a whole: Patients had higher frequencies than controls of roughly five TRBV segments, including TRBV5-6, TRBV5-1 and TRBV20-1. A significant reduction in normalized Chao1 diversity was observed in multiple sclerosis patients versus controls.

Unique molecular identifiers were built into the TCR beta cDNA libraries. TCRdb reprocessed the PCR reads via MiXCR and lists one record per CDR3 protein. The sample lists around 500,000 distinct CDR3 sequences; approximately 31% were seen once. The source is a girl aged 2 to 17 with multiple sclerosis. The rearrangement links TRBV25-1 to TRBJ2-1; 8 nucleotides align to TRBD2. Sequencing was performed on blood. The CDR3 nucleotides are TGTGCCAGCAGTCTTCCGGGAGGGAGTGAGCAGTTCTTC. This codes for CASSLPGGSEQFF.